This record looks at one T cell receptor beta chain sequence and its context. No antigen is known for it. Per TCR library, roughly 3,500 ng of total RNA was used. TCRdb reprocessed the 5' RACE reads, keeping one entry per CDR3 protein, no DNA. Across about 160,000 distinct CDR3 sequences, the top ten clones capture around 7% of the sample. The record originates from a study of monozygotic twins with inflammatory bowel disease. General study findings and limits: Evidence failed to back one strong IBD-linked signal or clonotype. Among twins, concordant and discordant pairs did not differ in repertoire similarity, possibly from limited power.

The TCR originated in a human donor with ulcerative colitis or Crohn's disease, or a healthy co-twin of an affected twin (not recorded which). Sequences were obtained from blood.

The CDR3 is CASSQDAGTGTYGYTF. This chain uses TRBV4-1 with TRBJ1-2; checking the TCRdb D call of TRBD1 is not possible without DNA. The germline V gene encodes CDR1 MGHRA and CDR2 YSYEKL. This CDR3 region has 16 residues.